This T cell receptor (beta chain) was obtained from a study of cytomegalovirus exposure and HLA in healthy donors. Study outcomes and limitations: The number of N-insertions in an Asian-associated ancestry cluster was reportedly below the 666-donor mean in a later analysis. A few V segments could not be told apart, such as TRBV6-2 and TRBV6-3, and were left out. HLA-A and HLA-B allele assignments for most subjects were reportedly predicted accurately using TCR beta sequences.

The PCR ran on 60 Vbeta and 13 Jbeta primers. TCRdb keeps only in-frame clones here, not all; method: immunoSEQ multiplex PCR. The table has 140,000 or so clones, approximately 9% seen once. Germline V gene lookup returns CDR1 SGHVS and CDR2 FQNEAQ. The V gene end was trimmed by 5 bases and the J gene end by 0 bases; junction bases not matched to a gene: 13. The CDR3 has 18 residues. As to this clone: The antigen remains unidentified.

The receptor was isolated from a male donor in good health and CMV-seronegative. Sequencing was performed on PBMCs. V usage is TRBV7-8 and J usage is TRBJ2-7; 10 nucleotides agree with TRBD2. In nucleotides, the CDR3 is TGTGCCAGCAGCCCTCCGTGGCTAGCGGGGGCTCACTCCTACGAGCAGTACTTC. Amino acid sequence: CASSPPWLAGAHSYEQYF.